The clone carrying this T cell receptor beta chain is medium-sized. The CDR3 contains 14 residues. V trimming: 7 bases; J trimming: 4 bases; junction bases outside the gene matches: 9. CDR1 and CDR2 (germline): DFQATT, SNEGSKA (reference sequence). Molecular barcoded adaptors covering alpha/delta and beta/gamma chains were used on about 390 ng RNA. Via MiXCR, TCRdb re-called the reads, giving one row per CDR3 protein. The table records 25,000 or so distinct CDR3 sequences, approximately 22% of them present only once. This sample was included in a study of read filtering for tumor transcriptome and immune sequencing.

The rearrangement uses TRBV20-1 and TRBJ2-1; 8 bases align to TRBD2. This TCR came from a donor at least 40 years old with multiple myeloma. What was sequenced was a population of CD138-negative cells sorted from bone marrow. CDR3 sequence reads: CSERRTSGYNEQFF. The CDR3 DNA sequence: TGCAGTGAACGGAGAACTAGCGGTTACAATGAGCAGTTCTTC.